This T cell receptor beta chain comes out of a study of cytomegalovirus exposure and HLA in healthy donors. Study-wide results and limits: Accurate predictions that matched the HLA-A and HLA-B alleles of most subjects were reportedly made from TCR beta sequences. A reported reduction in N-insertions relative to the roughly 670-donor mean was seen in an Asian-associated ancestry cluster in a later analysis.

PCR used 60 Vbeta primers and 13 Jbeta primers. Profiled with immunoSEQ multiplex PCR; TCRdb holds only in-frame clones, not every one. The sample has over 150,000 clones, 82% seen once. The germline V gene has CDR1 LGHNA and CDR2 YNFKEQ. There are 16 residues in the CDR3. Trimming cost V 2 bases and J 4 bases, with 17 bases left between them. Of note for this clone: No antigen is known for it.

This chain links TRBV4-2 with TRBJ1-2; no clear D. What was sequenced was PBMCs. The source of this sequence is a girl between 2 and 10 years old in good health and CMV-seropositive. Here the CDR3 reads CASSQPFMEGPYGYTF. For the CDR3, the DNA is TGTGCCAGCAGCCAACCTTTCATGGAGGGCCCCTATGGCTACACCTTC.